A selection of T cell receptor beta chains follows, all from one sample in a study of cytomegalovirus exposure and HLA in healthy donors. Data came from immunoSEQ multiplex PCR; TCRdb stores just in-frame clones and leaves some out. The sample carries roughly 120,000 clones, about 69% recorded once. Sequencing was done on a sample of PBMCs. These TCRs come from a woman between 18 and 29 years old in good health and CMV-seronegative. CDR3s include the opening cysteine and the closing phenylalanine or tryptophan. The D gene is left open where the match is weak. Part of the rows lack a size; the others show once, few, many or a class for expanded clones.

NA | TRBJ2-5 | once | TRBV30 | CAIEYQETQYF | TGTGCCATTGAGTACCAAGAGACCCAGTACTTC
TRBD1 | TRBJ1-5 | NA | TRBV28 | CASRGQGEGPPQHF | TGTGCCAGCAGGGGACAGGGTGAAGGCCCACCCCAGCATTTT
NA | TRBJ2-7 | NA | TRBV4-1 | CASSFQHGRTYEQYF | TGCGCCAGCTCCTTCCAACACGGCAGGACCTACGAGCAGTACTTC
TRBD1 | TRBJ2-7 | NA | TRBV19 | CASRGTGLLYEQYF | TGTGCCAGTAGGGGGACAGGGCTCCTCTACGAGCAGTACTTC
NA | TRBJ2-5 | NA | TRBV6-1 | CASSDGRLGKTQYF | TGTGCCAGCAGTGATGGGAGGCTCGGGAAGACCCAGTACTTC
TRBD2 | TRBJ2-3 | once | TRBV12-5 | CASGLRLAGRKDTQYF | TGTGCTAGTGGTTTGAGGCTAGCGGGGAGAAAAGATACGCAGTATTTT
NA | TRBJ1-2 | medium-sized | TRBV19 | CASTGAQYHGYTF | TGTGCCAGTACTGGGGCCCAATATCATGGCTACACCTTC
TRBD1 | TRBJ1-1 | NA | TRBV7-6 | CASSSNTGDEAFF | TGTGCCAGCAGCTCGAATACAGGGGACGAAGCTTTCTTT
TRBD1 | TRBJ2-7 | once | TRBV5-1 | CASSGKRDSPYEQYF | TGCGCCAGCAGCGGCAAACGGGACAGCCCCTACGAGCAGTACTTC
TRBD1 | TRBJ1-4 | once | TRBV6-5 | CASSYTGQGNEKLFF | TGTGCCAGCAGTTACACGGGACAGGGAAATGAAAAACTGTTTTTT
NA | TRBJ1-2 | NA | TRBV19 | CASSPSRSNYGYTF | TGTGCCAGTAGCCCCTCGAGGTCTAACTATGGCTACACCTTC
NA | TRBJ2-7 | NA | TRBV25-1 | CASSEAGTSYEQYF | TGTGCCAGCAGTGAGGCGGGCACCAGCTACGAGCAGTACTTC
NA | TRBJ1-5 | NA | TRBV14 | CASSRQHRQPQHF | TGTGCCAGCAGCCGCCAACATCGTCAGCCCCAGCATTTT
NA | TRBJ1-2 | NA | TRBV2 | CASSDGGHNYGYTF | TGTGCCAGCAGTGACGGGGGGCATAACTATGGCTACACCTTC
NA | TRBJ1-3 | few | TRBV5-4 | CASSLDRLSGNTIYF | TGTGCCAGCAGCTTGGACAGGCTCTCTGGAAACACCATATATTTT
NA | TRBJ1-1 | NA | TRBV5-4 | CAGAGAGTEAFF | TGTGCGGGGGCGGGGGCAGGCACTGAAGCTTTCTTT
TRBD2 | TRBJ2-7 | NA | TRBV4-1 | CASSQGPTSGGPYEQYF | TGCGCCAGCAGCCAAGGTCCGACTAGCGGGGGGCCCTACGAGCAGTACTTC
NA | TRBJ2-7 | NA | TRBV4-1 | CASSQHNSYEQYF | TGCGCCAGCAGCCAACACAACTCCTACGAGCAGTACTTC
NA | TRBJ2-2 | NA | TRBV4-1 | CASSRDYTGELFF | TGCGCCAGCAGCCGCGACTACACCGGGGAGCTGTTTTTT
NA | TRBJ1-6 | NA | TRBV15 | CATSRGTTSTLSPLHF | TGTGCCACCAGCAGGGGGACTACCTCTACGCTTTCACCCCTCCACTTT
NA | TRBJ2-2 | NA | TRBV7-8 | CASSYRVNEELFF | TGTGCCAGCTCGTACAGGGTAAATGAGGAGCTGTTTTTT
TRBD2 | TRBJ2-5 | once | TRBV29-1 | CSVAGTSWETQYF | TGCAGCGTTGCTGGGACTAGCTGGGAGACCCAGTACTTC
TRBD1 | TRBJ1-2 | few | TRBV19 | CASLQTGGDYGYTF | TGTGCCAGTCTTCAGACAGGGGGCGACTATGGCTACACCTTC
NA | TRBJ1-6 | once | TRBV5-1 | CASSQTGFNSPLHF | TGCGCCAGCAGCCAGACAGGTTTTAATTCACCCCTCCACTTT
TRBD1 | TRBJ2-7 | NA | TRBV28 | CASSLGGQGFSYEQYF | TGTGCCAGCAGTTTAGGGGGACAGGGGTTTTCCTACGAGCAGTACTTC
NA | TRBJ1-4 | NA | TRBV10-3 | CASGQPQNEKLFF | TGTGCCAGTGGACAGCCTCAAAATGAAAAACTGTTTTTT
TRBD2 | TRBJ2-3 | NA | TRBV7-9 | CASSLTGTSGGKIDTQYF | TGTGCCAGCAGCTTAACCGGGACTAGCGGGGGGAAGATCGATACGCAGTATTTT
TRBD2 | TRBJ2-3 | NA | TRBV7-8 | CASSPAGGSTDTQYF | TGTGCCAGCAGCCCGGCGGGGGGTAGCACAGATACGCAGTATTTT
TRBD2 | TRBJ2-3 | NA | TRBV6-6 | CASSYSILREVDTQYF | TGTGCCAGCAGTTACTCGATTTTGCGGGAGGTAGATACGCAGTATTTT
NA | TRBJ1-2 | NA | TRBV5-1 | CASSLGRTSYGYTF | TGCGCCAGCAGCTTGGGACGGACAAGCTATGGCTACACCTTC
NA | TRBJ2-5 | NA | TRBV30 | CAWSPQGKTQYF | TGTGCCTGGAGTCCCCAGGGGAAGACCCAGTACTTC
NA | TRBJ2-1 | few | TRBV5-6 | CASSLGGAEQFF | TGTGCCAGCAGCTTGGGCGGGGCTGAGCAGTTCTTC
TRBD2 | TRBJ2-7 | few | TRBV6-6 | CASSYKRGGYEQYF | TGTGCCAGCAGTTATAAACGGGGGGGATACGAGCAGTACTTC